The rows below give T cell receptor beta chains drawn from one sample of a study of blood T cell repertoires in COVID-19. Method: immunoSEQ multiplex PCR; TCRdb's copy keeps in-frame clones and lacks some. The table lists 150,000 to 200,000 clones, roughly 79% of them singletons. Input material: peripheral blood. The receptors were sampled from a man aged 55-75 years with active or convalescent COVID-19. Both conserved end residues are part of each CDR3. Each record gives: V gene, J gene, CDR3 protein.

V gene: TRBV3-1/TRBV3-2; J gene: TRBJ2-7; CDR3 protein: CASSRSGEDYEQYF
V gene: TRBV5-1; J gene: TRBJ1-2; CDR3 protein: CASSVGGASYGYTF
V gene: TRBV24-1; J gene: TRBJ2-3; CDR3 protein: CATRPGNTDTQYF
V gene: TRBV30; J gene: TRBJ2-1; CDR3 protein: CARPLSLAGERGEQFF
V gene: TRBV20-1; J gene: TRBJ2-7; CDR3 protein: CSASGGQDASGSVYEQYF
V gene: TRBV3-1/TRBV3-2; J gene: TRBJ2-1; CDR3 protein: CASSRETSGLGEQFF
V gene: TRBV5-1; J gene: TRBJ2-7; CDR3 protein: CASSLAQGQGEQQYF
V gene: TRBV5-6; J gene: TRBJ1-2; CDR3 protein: CASSFVGQDYGYTF
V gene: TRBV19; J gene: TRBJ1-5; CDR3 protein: CASSIIPQGNQPQHF
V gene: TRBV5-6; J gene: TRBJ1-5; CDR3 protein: CASSRGPRGNQPQHF
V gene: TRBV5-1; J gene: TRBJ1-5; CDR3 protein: CASSLIVSGPQHF
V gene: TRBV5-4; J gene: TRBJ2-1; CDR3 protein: CASSYLDTQFF
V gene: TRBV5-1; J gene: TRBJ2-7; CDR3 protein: CASSLTGTSSEQYF
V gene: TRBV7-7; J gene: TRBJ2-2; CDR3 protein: CASSQAGGRFSTGELFF
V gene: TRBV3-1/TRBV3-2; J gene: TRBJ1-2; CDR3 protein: CASSQGRVYGYTF
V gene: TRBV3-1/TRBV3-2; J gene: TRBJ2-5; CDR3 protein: CASSQVSGHLAPRETQYF
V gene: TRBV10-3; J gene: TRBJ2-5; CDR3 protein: CAIGQGRETQYF
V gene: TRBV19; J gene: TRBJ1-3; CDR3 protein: CASQGDAGNTIYF
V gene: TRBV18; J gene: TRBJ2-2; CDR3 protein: CASSRARGARGTGELFF
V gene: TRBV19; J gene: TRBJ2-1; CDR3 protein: CASRTDRGGHNEQFF
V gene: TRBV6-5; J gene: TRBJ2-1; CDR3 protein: CASSSRAGAGNEQFF
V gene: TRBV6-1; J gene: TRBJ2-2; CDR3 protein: CASSEVGRSLTGELFF
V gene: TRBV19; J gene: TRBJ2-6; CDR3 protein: CASSGTGKLGANVLTF
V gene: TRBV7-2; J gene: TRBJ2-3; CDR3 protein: CASSSPGRTDTQYF
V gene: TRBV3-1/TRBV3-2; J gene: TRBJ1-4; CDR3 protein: CASSQDLGQGDEKLFF
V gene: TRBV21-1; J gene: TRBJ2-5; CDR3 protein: CASSRSGHIQETQYF
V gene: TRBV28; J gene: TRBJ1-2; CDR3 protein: CASTDPPGSGYTF
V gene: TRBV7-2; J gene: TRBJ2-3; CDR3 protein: CASSSFGTSGRYDTQYF
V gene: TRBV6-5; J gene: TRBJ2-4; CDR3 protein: CASSRYAVAKNIQYF
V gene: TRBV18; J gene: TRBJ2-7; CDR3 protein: CASSGNRKNYEQYF
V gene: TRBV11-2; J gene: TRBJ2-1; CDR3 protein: CASSKGTRANEQFF
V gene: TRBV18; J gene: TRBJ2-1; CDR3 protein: CASSQGGNSYNEQFF
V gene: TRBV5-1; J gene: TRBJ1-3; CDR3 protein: CASSFLTGGSGNTIYF
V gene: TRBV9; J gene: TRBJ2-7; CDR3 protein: CASTPSGTGNPYEQYF
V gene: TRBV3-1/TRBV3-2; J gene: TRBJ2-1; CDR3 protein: CASSPPGLGNEQFF
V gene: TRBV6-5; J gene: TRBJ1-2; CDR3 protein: CASKVRGGYGYTF
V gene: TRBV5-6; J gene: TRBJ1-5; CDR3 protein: CASSGGGNQPQHF
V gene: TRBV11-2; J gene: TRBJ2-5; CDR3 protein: CASSNDGGREETQYF
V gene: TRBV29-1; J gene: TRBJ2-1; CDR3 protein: CSVVMRQQYNEQFF
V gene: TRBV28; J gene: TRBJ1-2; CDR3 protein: CATSFGEGTSGYTF
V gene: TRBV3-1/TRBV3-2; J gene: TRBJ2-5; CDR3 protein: CASSQPRGKEETQYF
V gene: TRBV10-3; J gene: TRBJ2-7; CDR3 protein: CAVLPGTGGLEQYF
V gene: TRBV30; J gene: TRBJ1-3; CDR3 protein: CAIAVDRAFLGNTIYF
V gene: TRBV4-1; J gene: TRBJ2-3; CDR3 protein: CASVRLAGGNEDTQYF
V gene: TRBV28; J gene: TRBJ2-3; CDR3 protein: CASRGGYSTDTQYF
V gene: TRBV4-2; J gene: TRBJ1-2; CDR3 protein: CASSRFGGNYGYTF
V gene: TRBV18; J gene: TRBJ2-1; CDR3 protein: CASSRDTHNEQFF
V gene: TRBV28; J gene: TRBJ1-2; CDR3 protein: CASSPGGTLNYGYTF
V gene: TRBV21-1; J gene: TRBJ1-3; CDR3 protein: CASKRKPGLSSGNTIYF
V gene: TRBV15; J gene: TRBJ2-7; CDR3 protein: CATSSIPGGRYEQYF
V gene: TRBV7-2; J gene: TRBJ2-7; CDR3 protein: CASSFGGDSYEQYF
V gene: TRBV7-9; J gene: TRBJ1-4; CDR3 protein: CASSLKLSTNEKLFF
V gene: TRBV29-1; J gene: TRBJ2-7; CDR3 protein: CSVGSDRGYEQYF
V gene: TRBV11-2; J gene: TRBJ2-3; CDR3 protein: CASSLGGRAVTDTQYF
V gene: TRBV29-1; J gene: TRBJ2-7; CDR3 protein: CSVSTGGKGEQYF
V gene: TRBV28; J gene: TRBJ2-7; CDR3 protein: CASRTRWTGSYEQYF
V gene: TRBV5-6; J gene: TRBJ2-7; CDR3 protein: CASIQRGTGRYEQYF
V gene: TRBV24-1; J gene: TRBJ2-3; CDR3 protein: CATSDLSSTDTQYF
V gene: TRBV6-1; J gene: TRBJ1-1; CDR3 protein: CASSEPWDRGNGGSTEAFF